The 11 T cell receptor beta chains below all came from one sample that was sequenced in a study of TIL therapy for anti-PD-1-resistant metastatic lung cancer. Time point reported: pre-treatment sample, taken before nivolumab and TIL therapy. The immunoSEQ assay was v3. The method was immunoSEQ multiplex PCR; TCRdb's version includes in-frame clones alone and lacks a portion of them. The sample includes some 15,000 clones, around 86% of them seen just once. The sequencing used blood, collected at baseline. These receptors were obtained from a person aged 25 to 85 with non-small cell lung cancer.

This chain uses TRBV5-4 with TRBJ2-3, with 12 positions matching TRBD2. Per germline, CDR1 SGHNT and CDR2 YYREEE (reference sequence). Losses at the gene ends were 4 bases for V and 3 bases for J; bases not matched to a gene: 3. The CDR3 extends over 15 amino acids. The CDR3 DNA sequence: TGTGCCAGCAGCATGACTAGCGGGGGAACAGATACGCAGTATTTT. Translation: CASSMTSGGTDTQYF.

The V and J genes are TRBV2 and TRBJ2-3; unclear D gene. Germline CDR1 and CDR2: SNHLY and FYNNEI. V was clipped by 0 bases and J by 5 bases, with 6 bases between them. The CDR3 length is 13 residues. The CDR3 spells CASSEALRDTQYF. As DNA, the CDR3 is TGTGCCAGCAGTGAAGCGCTAAGAGATACGCAGTATTTT.

This clone has just a few counts. The chain recombines TRBV28 with TRBJ1-6, with TRBD1 matching 11 bases. This CDR3 has 16 residues. The ends lost 2 bases at V and 7 bases at J; junction bases unmatched: 4. Germline CDR1 MDHEN, CDR2 SYDVKM. The CDR3, as DNA: TGTGCCAGCAGTTTACGGACAGGGGGCGGCAATTCACCCCTCCACTTT. Protein sequence: CASSLRTGGGNSPLHF.

This chain joins TRBV29-1 and TRBJ2-5; 14 bases are a match to TRBD2. The CDR3 has 14 amino acids. Per the germline V gene, CDR1 is SQVTM and CDR2 is ANQGSEA. J lost 3 bases, V lost 4 bases, and 1 base had no gene match. The CDR3 spells CSVATSGREETQYF. Here the CDR3 DNA reads TGCAGCGTTGCGACTAGCGGGAGGGAAGAGACCCAGTACTTC.

The chain has TRBV6-1 and TRBJ2-2, with no clear D. The CDR3 is 15 amino acids. CDR1 is MNHNS and CDR2 is SASEGT in the germline V gene. The germline V and J ends were trimmed by 7 bases and 3 bases, with 15 bases remaining between them. CDR3 residues: CASTNGLRYTGELFF. The CDR3 bases are TGTGCCAGCACAAACGGGCTGCGGTACACCGGGGAGCTGTTTTTT.

V is TRBV6-6 and J is TRBJ1-5, with D tentatively TRBD1 (5 bases). Germline lookup yields CDR1 MNHNY and CDR2 SVGAGI (reference sequence). This CDR3 region has 15 residues. Trimming removed 0 bases from V and 5 bases from J, with 11 bases in between. The CDR3: CASSYSGRADQPQHF. Written as DNA, the CDR3 is TGTGCCAGCAGTTACTCTGGCAGGGCTGATCAGCCCCAGCATTTT.

The chain joins TRBV7-3 to TRBJ2-5; D possibly matches TRBD1 or TRBD2 (6 bases each). Germline V CDR1 and CDR2: SGHTA, FQGTGA. V was trimmed by 2 bases and J by 3 bases, leaving 10 bases between them. The CDR3 length is 14 residues. The chain's CDR3 is CASSLAGQKETQYF. The CDR3 DNA follows: TGTGCCAGCAGCTTAGCGGGACAAAAAGAGACCCAGTACTTC.

The chain couples TRBV7-2 to TRBJ1-5; D not resolved. Germline loops: CDR1 SGHTA, CDR2 FQGNSA. The germline V and J ends were trimmed by 7 bases and 3 bases, with 10 bases remaining between them. The CDR3 has 13 residues. CDR3 in amino acids: CASTRHPNQPQHF. The CDR3 DNA reads as TGTGCCAGCACCCGACATCCCAATCAGCCCCAGCATTTT. Looking up the rest from reference TRBV7-2 and TRBJ1-5 gives the full variable domain: GAGVSQSPSNKVTEKGKDVELRCDPISGHTALYWYRQSLGQGLEFLIYFQGNSAPDKSGLPSDRFSAERTGGSVSTLTIQRTQQEDSAVYLCASTRHPNQPQHFGDGTRLSIL.

This clone was observed once. The rearrangement uses TRBV11-3 and TRBJ2-5; 8 bases are shared with TRBD1. Germline lookup yields CDR1 SGHNT and CDR2 YENEEA. J lost 4 bases, V lost 1 base, and 8 bases had no gene match. There are 16 residues in the CDR3. The DNA for the CDR3 is TGTGCCAGCAGCTTAGGTCGGCAGGGGACAGGAGAGACCCAGTACTTC. Its protein is CASSLGRQGTGETQYF.

The genes are TRBV5-1 and TRBJ2-4; 7 bases agree with TRBD2. The V segment lost 4 bases and the J segment 0 bases; nucleotides outside the gene matches: 7. The germline CDR1 and CDR2 sequences are SGHRS and YFSETQ. CDR3 length: 16 residues. In DNA form, the CDR3 reads TGCGCCAGCAGCCATAGGGAGGGCTTAGCCAAAAACATTCAGTACTTC. Its protein is CASSHREGLAKNIQYF.

This rearrangement joins TRBV7-6 to TRBJ1-1, with D possibly matching TRBD1 (5 bases). The germline V gene has CDR1 SGHVS and CDR2 FNYEAQ. This CDR3 has 13 amino acids. V lost 5 bases, J lost 4 bases, and 11 bases lay in between. The CDR3 spells CASSRRGGTEAFF. In DNA form, the CDR3 reads TGTGCCAGCAGCAGACGGGGGGGCACTGAAGCTTTCTTT.